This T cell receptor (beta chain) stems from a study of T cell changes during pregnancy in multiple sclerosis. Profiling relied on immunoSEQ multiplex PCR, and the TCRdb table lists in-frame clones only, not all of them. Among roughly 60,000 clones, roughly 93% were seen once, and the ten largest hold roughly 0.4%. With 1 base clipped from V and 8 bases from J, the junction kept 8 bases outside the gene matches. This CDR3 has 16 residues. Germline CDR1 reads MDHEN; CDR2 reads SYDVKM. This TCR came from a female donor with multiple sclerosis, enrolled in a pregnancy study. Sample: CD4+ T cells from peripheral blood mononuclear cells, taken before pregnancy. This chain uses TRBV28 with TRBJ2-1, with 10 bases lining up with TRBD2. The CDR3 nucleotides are TGTGCCAGCAGTTTATCCATCCTAGCGGGAGAACATGAGCAGTTCTTC. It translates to CASSLSILAGEHEQFF.